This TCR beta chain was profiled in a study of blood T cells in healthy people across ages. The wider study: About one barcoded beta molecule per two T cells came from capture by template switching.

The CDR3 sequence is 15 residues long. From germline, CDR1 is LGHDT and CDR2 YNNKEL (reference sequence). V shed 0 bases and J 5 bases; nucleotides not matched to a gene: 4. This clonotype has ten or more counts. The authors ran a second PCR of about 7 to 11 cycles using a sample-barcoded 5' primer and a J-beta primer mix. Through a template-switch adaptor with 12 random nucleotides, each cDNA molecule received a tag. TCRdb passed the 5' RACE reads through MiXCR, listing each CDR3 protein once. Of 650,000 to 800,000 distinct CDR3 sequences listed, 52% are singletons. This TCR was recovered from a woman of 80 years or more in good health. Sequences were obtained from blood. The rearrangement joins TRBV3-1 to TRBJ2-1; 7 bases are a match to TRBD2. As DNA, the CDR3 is TGTGCCAGCAGCCAAGATTGGGGAGGGCACAATGAGCAGTTCTTC. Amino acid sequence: CASSQDWGGHNEQFF.